This entry describes one T cell receptor beta chain. Clones were read by immunoSEQ multiplex PCR, and TCRdb kept only the in-frame ones, dropping some. The table lists some 65,000 clones, 80% to 85% of them singletons. This sample was taken from a study of Tregs in tolerant kidney transplant recipients. Thawed PBMCs were FACS-sorted into unstimulated CD4+CD25+CD127- regulatory T cells, CD4+CD25- non-regulatory cells, CD4 and CD8 cells. The V gene's germline CDR1 is MNHEY and CDR2 SVGAGI. This CDR3 contains 13 residues. V was clipped by 0 bases and J by 12 bases, with 15 bases between them. The sample taken for sequencing was CD4+ T cells from blood. The receptor was isolated from a human donor in good health. The chain joins TRBV6-5 to TRBJ2-7, with D maybe TRBD2 (6 bases). The chain's CDR3 is CASSYSLEGPRYF. CDR3 in DNA: TGTGCCAGCAGTTACTCATTGGAGGGACCTCGGTACTTC.